A single sample gave rise to the 20 T cell receptor beta chains below, sequenced in a study of blood T cell repertoires in COVID-19. Here immunoSEQ multiplex PCR was the method, and the copy in TCRdb shows in-frame clones only, minus some. The table has hundreds of thousands of clones, around 86% seen once; the top ten hold about 4.6%. Source material: PBMCs or T cells enriched from blood (not recorded which). The receptors come from a man aged 25 to 40 who had recovered from COVID-19.

The chain has TRBV30 and TRBJ1-1; D uncertain. The CDR3 runs to 12 residues. Trimming removed 4 bases from V and 0 bases from J, with 6 bases in between. Germline-derived CDR1 and CDR2 are GTSNPN and SVGIG (reference sequence). CDR3 nucleotide sequence: TGTGCCTGGACTTTTATGAACACTGAAGCTTTCTTT. Translation gives CAWTFMNTEAFF.

CDR3 region: CASSVNGGQPQHF. The CDR3 DNA sequence: TGCGCCAGCAGTGTTAACGGAGGTCAGCCCCAGCATTTT. The chain uses TRBV10-2 and TRBJ1-5, with D unclear. CDR3 size: 13 residues. From germline, CDR1 is WSHSY and CDR2 SAAADI. V was shortened by 4 bases and J by 6 bases, with 10 bases between the two germline ends.

The rearrangement joins TRBV24-1 to TRBJ2-7; D possibly corresponds to TRBD1 (6 bases). This CDR3 has 16 residues. The germline gives CDR1 KGHDR, CDR2 SFDVKD. Trimming left V 2 bases short and J 0 bases short, with 13 bases between. The CDR3 protein is CATSDSVDSASYEQYF. The CDR3, as DNA: TGTGCCACCAGTGATTCGGTGGACAGTGCCTCCTACGAGCAGTACTTC.

The chain has TRBV19 and TRBJ1-1; D call uncertain. The V end lost 0 bases, the J end lost 1 base, and 9 bases lay between the germline ends. The V gene's germline CDR1 is LNHDA and CDR2 SQIVND (reference sequence). The CDR3 contains 15 residues. The CDR3: CASSIDGQRNTEAFF. CDR3 nucleotides: TGTGCCAGTAGTATAGATGGGCAAAGGAACACTGAAGCTTTCTTT. Together with reference TRBV19 and TRBJ1-1, the CDR3 gives the full variable domain: DGGITQSPKYLFRKEGQNVTLSCEQNLNHDAMYWYRQDPGQGLRLIYYSQIVNDFQKGDIAEGYSVSREKKESFPLTVTSAQKNPTAFYLCASSIDGQRNTEAFFGQGTRLTVV.

The J gene is TRBJ2-1, the V gene TRBV2, with D maybe TRBD1 (5 bases). The CDR3 has 16 amino acids. The V gene lost 6 bases and the J gene lost 7 bases, with 22 bases spanning the gap. Germline CDR1 SNHLY, CDR2 FYNNEI. CDR3 region: CASRYRQTPGENEQFF. The CDR3 region has the DNA TGTGCCAGCAGGTACCGACAGACCCCCGGTGAGAATGAGCAGTTCTTC.

This rearrangement joins TRBV10-1 to TRBJ2-5; 8 bases align to TRBD2. Germline-derived CDR1 and CDR2 are WNHNN and SYGVQD (reference sequence). The V and J ends lost 6 bases and 1 base, in that order; junction bases with no gene match: 10. The CDR3 is made up of 16 amino acids. CDR3 DNA sequence: TGCGCCAGCAGCCAGATCGGGAGGGGGGGCCAAGAGACCCAGTACTTC. Protein: CASSQIGRGGQETQYF.

This clone has only one observation. J is TRBJ2-1 and V is TRBV7-2; possible D gene TRBD2, 6 bases. CDR3 length: 14 amino acids. From germline, CDR1 is SGHTA and CDR2 FQGNSA. V shed 0 bases and J shed 12 bases, with 15 bases lying between them. The CDR3 region has the DNA TGTGCCAGCAGCTTAGCTGGAGGGCCATTGGGGCAGTTCTTC. The encoded protein is CASSLAGGPLGQFF.

This chain uses TRBV7-9 with TRBJ1-2; 8 bases map to TRBD1. This CDR3 is 13 amino acids long. V lost 5 bases, J lost 6 bases, and 5 bases stayed unmatched. Germline V lookup: CDR1 SEHNR, CDR2 FQNEAQ (reference sequence). The CDR3 is CASSHGQGHGYTF. CDR3 coding DNA: TGTGCCAGCAGCCACGGACAGGGCCATGGCTACACCTTC.

V gene TRBV7-9 combines with J gene TRBJ1-1, with a possible D match to TRBD1 (5 bases). V lost 1 base to trimming and J lost 2 bases, with 14 bases between them. Per germline, CDR1 SEHNR and CDR2 FQNEAQ (reference sequence). The length of the CDR3 is 16 residues. The DNA for the CDR3 is TGTGCCAGCAGCTTAGGTCTTCAGGGTTTAAACACTGAAGCTTTCTTT. This sequence encodes CASSLGLQGLNTEAFF.

V and J are TRBV3-1 (or the pseudogene TRBV3-2) and TRBJ1-2, with 7 bases lining up with TRBD1. V dropped 0 bases and J dropped 0; count of bases not matched to a gene: 1. Germline CDR1 LGHDT, CDR2 YNNKEL (reference sequence). CDR3 length: 15 residues. CDR3 region: CASSQDTGANYGYTF. The CDR3 nucleotides read TGTGCCAGCAGCCAAGACACAGGGGCTAACTATGGCTACACCTTC.

The chain couples TRBV28 to TRBJ2-7; TRBD2 agrees at 15 bases. V was pared by 5 bases and J by 4 bases, with 3 bases of the junction left unmatched. The germline gives CDR1 MDHEN, CDR2 SYDVKM. There are 15 residues in the CDR3. The CDR3 DNA sequence: TGTGCCAGCAGTCCAGGGACTAGCGGGAGGTACGAGCAGTACTTC. Translated, it gives CASSPGTSGRYEQYF.

This clone was detected only a few times. The chain couples TRBV5-1 to TRBJ2-2; no reliable D call. Germline V gives CDR1 SGHRS, CDR2 YFSETQ. Trimming stripped 0 bases from V and 1 base from J, with 10 bases between. This CDR3 has 16 amino acids. The CDR3 is CASSLAAAVNTGELFF. The CDR3 DNA sequence: TGCGCCAGCAGCTTGGCGGCGGCAGTGAACACCGGGGAGCTGTTTTTT.

V usage is TRBV5-1 and J usage is TRBJ2-7; TRBD2 aligns across 7 bases. The germline V gene has CDR1 SGHRS and CDR2 YFSETQ. After removal of 0 bases from V and 1 base from J, the junction contained 1 base not matched to a gene. CDR3 length equals 14 residues. CDR3 nucleotides: TGCGCCAGCAGCTTGGGCGGGAGTTCCTACGAGCAGTACTTC. Residues: CASSLGGSSYEQYF.

The V and J genes are TRBV10-1 and TRBJ1-6; 8 nucleotides line up with TRBD1. The CDR3 spans 19 residues. Germline loops: CDR1 WNHNN, CDR2 SYGVQD (reference sequence). The V and J ends lost 10 bases and 5 bases, in that order; junction bases with no gene match: 22. CDR3 coding DNA: TGCGCCACCCCCCCCCGGGACAGGTTTACTAGGATCCATAATTCACCCCTCCACTTT. Translating it yields CATPPRDRFTRIHNSPLHF.

In this sample, this clone turned up once. The chain is built from TRBV7-9 and TRBJ1-1, with D perhaps TRBD1 (5 bases). The CDR3 is 14 amino acids. The germline V gene encodes CDR1 SEHNR and CDR2 FQNEAQ (reference sequence). With 6 bases removed from V and 5 bases from J, the gap between germline ends came to 16 bases. CDR3 DNA sequence: TGTGCCAGCAGTTCCAGGGTATATGGGACTGAAGCTTTCTTT. This encodes CASSSRVYGTEAFF.

The chain employs TRBV10-2 and TRBJ2-1, with 9 bases lining up with TRBD2. Germline V gene lookup returns CDR1 WSHSY and CDR2 SAAADI. Unmatched junction bases numbered 12, after V lost 8 bases and J lost 7 bases. The CDR3 has 15 residues. The CDR3 nucleotides read TGCGCCAGCGCTTGGGGCGGCGGGAGGGTTAATGAGCAGTTCTTC. Protein sequence: CASAWGGGRVNEQFF.

The chain combines TRBV19 with TRBJ2-3, with TRBD2 matching 7 bases. CDR1 is LNHDA and CDR2 is SQIVND in the germline V gene (reference sequence). The ends lost 6 bases at V and 5 bases at J; junction bases unmatched: 11. There are 15 residues in the CDR3. The CDR3 region has the DNA TGTGCCAGTAGCAGAACCGGGACTAAAGAAGATACGCAGTATTTT. Protein: CASSRTGTKEDTQYF. The whole variable domain, remainder taken from reference TRBV19 and TRBJ2-3, is DGGITQSPKYLFRKEGQNVTLSCEQNLNHDAMYWYRQDPGQGLRLIYYSQIVNDFQKGDIAEGYSVSREKKESFPLTVTSAQKNPTAFYLCASSRTGTKEDTQYFGPGTRLTVL.

The chain has TRBV12-5 and TRBJ1-1; tentative D call: TRBD1 (5 bases). The CDR3 consists of 14 residues. The V gene lost 0 bases and the J gene lost 3 bases, with 8 bases spanning the gap. The V gene's germline CDR1 is LGHNT and CDR2 FRNRAP. The CDR3 is CASGLVGRDTEAFF. The CDR3 DNA reads TGTGCTAGTGGTTTGGTGGGCAGGGACACTGAAGCTTTCTTT.

V and J are TRBV19 and TRBJ1-4; 7 positions agree with TRBD1. Germline CDR1 LNHDA, CDR2 SQIVND (reference sequence). There are 17 residues in the CDR3. The junction had 10 bases not matched to a gene; V was cut back by 6 bases and J by 0 bases. The CDR3 spells CASSPDTGAATNEKLFF. The CDR3, as DNA: TGTGCCAGTAGCCCAGACACAGGGGCGGCAACTAATGAAAAACTGTTTTTT. The full variable domain, completed using reference TRBV19 and TRBJ1-4, is DGGITQSPKYLFRKEGQNVTLSCEQNLNHDAMYWYRQDPGQGLRLIYYSQIVNDFQKGDIAEGYSVSREKKESFPLTVTSAQKNPTAFYLCASSPDTGAATNEKLFFGSGTQLSVL.

The chain carries TRBV28 and TRBJ1-4; D perhaps matches TRBD1 (5 bases). Trimming took 6 bases from V and 2 from J, leaving 7 bases between them. Germline CDR1 reads MDHEN; CDR2 reads SYDVKM. The CDR3 is 13 amino acids. CDR3 region: CASRTATNEKLFF. As DNA, the CDR3 is TGTGCCAGCAGGACAGCGACTAATGAAAAACTGTTTTTT.